Listed below are T cell receptor beta chains from one sample, sequenced in a study of response to subunit inactivated influenza vaccine. One entry per CDR3 protein results from TCRdb running MiXCR on the RT-PCR reads. The data show roughly 500,000 distinct CDR3 sequences, 16% seen once. The sample in question was CD4+ T cells sorted from PBMCs, obtained around 25 months after vaccination. Every receptor here comes from a man aged 50 to 69 who received an inactivated influenza vaccine. Each CDR3 is given without its conserved first and last residue. The D gene is left open where the match is weak.

>TRBV20-1|TRBJ1-2|TRBD1|12
SATDRAGYYGYT
>TRBV5-4|TRBJ1-2|-|12
ASSLDREVYGYT
>TRBV2|TRBJ2-1|-|12
ASRPLAAQGEQF
>TRBV20-1|TRBJ2-1|TRBD2|13
SARGQLAGINEQF
>TRBV12-3/TRBV12-4|TRBJ2-3|TRBD1|15
ASSFGYWDRGTDTQY
>TRBV4-3|TRBJ1-6|-|11
ASSQVLNSPLH
>TRBV24-1|TRBJ2-1|-|12
ATSDPPRYNEQF
>TRBV20-1|TRBJ2-2|TRBD2|15
SARALAGAAGTGELF
>TRBV28|TRBJ2-7|-|13
ASTPTGLRLNEQY
>TRBV12-3/TRBV12-4|TRBJ2-4|-|15
ASSSTDSTLAKNIQY
>TRBV12-3/TRBV12-4|TRBJ2-5|-|14
ASSLQGTLSLETQY
>TRBV18|TRBJ2-1|-|11
ASSPPEGYGQF
>TRBV20-1|TRBJ2-7|-|13
SATDRQQTIYEQY
>TRBV29-1|TRBJ1-1|TRBD1|13
SVVFGGQGNTEAF
>TRBV12-3/TRBV12-4|TRBJ2-1|TRBD1|13
ASSPGQGPPNEQF
>TRBV11-1|TRBJ2-1|-|13
ASSLERAPRNEQF
>TRBV4-1|TRBJ2-4|TRBD2|17
ASSQDGTSGLLAKNIQY
>TRBV6-1|TRBJ2-4|-|11
ASSRTEKNIQY
>TRBV7-6|TRBJ2-1|TRBD2|13
ASTILAGGYNEQF
>TRBV10-3|TRBJ1-1|-|12
AISEAGSGTEAF
>TRBV7-9|TRBJ2-1|TRBD2|15
ASRPTRGGSRINEQF
>TRBV12-3/TRBV12-4|TRBJ2-7|-|11
ASTESGYYEQY
>TRBV29-1|TRBJ2-5|-|12
SVDGGTTEETQY
>TRBV5-5|TRBJ1-5|-|12
ASSLDGRGQPQH
>TRBV7-9|TRBJ2-3|-|14
ASSSPIGGGTDTQY
>TRBV12-3/TRBV12-4|TRBJ2-2|TRBD1|12
ASSNTGDTGELF
>TRBV6-2/TRBV6-3|TRBJ2-1|-|12
ASSTRSSYNEQF
>TRBV4-3|TRBJ2-7|TRBD1|13
ASSQQDRGGYEQY
>TRBV14|TRBJ1-5|-|16
ASSQDRGRTHSNQPQH
>TRBV7-6|TRBJ2-2|-|11
ASRSDRTGELF
>TRBV29-1|TRBJ2-3|-|12
SVEVRLGVDTQY
>TRBV7-9|TRBJ1-5|-|12
ASSLAGNHQPQH
>TRBV5-1|TRBJ2-7|-|14
ASSLEGTRGLGEQY
>TRBV20-1|TRBJ1-5|-|12
SAESGNSNQPQH
>TRBV9|TRBJ2-1|-|13
ASSVGSSWGNEQF
>TRBV20-1|TRBJ1-5|-|13
SATNRVNSNQPQH